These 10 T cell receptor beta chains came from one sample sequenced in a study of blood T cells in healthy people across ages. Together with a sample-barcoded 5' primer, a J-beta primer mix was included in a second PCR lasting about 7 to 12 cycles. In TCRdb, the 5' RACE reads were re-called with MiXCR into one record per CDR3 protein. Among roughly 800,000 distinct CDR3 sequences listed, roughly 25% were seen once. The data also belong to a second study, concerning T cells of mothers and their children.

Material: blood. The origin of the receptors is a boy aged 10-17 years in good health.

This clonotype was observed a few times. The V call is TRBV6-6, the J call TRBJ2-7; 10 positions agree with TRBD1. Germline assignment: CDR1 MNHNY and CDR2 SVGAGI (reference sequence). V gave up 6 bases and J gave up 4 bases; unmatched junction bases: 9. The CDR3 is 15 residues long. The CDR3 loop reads CASRTRDRGHYEQYF. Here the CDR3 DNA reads TGTGCCAGCAGAACCCGAGACAGGGGGCATTACGAGCAGTACTTC.

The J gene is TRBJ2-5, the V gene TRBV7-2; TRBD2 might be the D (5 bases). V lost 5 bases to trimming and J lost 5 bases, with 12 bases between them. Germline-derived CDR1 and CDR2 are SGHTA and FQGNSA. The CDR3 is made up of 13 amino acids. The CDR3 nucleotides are TGTGCCAGCAGCCTAACTCGGAGGGAGACCCAGTACTTC. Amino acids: CASSLTRRETQYF.

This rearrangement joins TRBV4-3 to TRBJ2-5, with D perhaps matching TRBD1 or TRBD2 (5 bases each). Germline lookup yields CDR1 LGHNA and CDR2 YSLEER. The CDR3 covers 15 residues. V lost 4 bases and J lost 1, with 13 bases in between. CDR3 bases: TGCGCCAGCAGCCGCCGGGACGCCTTCCAAGAGACCCAGTACTTC. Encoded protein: CASSRRDAFQETQYF.

In DNA form, the CDR3 reads TGTGCCAGCAGCGTAGGGACAGGGGCCATCACAGATACGCAGTATTTT. It translates to CASSVGTGAITDTQYF. The rearrangement joins TRBV7-9 to TRBJ2-3; 10 bases line up with TRBD1. After removal of 5 bases from V and 2 bases from J, the junction contained 7 bases not matched to a gene. From germline, CDR1 is SEHNR and CDR2 FQNEAQ (reference sequence). This CDR3 comprises 16 residues.

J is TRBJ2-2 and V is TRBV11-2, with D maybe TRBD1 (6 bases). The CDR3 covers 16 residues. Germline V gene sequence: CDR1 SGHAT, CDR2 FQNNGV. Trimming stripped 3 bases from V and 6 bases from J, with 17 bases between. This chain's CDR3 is CASSFPLGPGAGELFF. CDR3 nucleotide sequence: TGTGCCAGCAGCTTCCCACTGGGGCCAGGGGCCGGGGAGCTGTTTTTT.

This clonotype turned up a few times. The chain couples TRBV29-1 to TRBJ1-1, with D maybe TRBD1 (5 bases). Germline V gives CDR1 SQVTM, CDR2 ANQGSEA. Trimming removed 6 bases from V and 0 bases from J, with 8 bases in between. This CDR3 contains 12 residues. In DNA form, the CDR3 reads TGCAGCGTGAGACAGATGAACACTGAAGCTTTCTTT. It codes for CSVRQMNTEAFF. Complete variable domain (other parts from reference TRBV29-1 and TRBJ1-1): SAVISQKPSRDICQRGTSLTIQCQVDSQVTMMFWYRQQPGQSLTLIATANQGSEATYESGFVIDKFPISRPNLTFSTLTVSNMSPEDSSIYLCSVRQMNTEAFFGQGTRLTVV.

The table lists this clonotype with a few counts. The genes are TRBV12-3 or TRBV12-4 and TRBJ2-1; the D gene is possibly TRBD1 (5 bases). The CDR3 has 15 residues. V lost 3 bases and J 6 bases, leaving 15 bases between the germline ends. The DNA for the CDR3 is TGTGCCAGCAGTTTGAGTCTAGTTAGGGGCAATGAGCAGTTCTTC. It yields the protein CASSLSLVRGNEQFF.

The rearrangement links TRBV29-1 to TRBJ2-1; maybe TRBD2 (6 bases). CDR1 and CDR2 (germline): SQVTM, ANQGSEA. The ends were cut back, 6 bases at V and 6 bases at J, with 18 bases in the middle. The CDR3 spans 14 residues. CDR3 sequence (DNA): TGCAGCGTCGCCTTAGCGGCGCAAGGCAATGAGCAGTTCTTC. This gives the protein CSVALAAQGNEQFF.

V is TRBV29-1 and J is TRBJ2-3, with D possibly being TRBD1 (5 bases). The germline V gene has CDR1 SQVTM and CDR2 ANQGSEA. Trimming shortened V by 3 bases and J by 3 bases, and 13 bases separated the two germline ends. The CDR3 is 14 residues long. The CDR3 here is CSVEDPGKTDTQYF. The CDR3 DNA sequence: TGCAGCGTTGAGGATCCAGGGAAAACAGATACGCAGTATTTT.

The chain's CDR3 is CATQGLANYGYTF. In DNA, the CDR3 is TGTGCCACCCAGGGGTTAGCTAACTATGGCTACACCTTC. The rearrangement uses TRBV7-9 and TRBJ1-2; D is possibly TRBD1 (6 bases). This CDR3 is built from 13 residues. The V end was cut by 10 bases, the J end by 0 bases, with 12 bases between. Germline V gives CDR1 SEHNR, CDR2 FQNEAQ (reference sequence).